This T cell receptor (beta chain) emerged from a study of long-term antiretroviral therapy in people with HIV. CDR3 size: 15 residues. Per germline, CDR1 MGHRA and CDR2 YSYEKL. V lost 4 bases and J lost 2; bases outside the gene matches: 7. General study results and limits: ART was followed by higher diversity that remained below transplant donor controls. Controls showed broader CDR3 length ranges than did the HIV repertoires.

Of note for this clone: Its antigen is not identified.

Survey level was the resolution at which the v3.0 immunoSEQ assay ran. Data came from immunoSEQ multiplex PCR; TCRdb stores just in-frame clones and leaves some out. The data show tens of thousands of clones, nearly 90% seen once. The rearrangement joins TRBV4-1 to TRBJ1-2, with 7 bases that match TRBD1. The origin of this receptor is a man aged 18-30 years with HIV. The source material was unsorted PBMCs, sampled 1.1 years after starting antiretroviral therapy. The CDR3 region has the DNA TGCGCCAGCAGCCTGCACTTACAGGGGAACTATGGCTACACCTTC. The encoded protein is CASSLHLQGNYGYTF.